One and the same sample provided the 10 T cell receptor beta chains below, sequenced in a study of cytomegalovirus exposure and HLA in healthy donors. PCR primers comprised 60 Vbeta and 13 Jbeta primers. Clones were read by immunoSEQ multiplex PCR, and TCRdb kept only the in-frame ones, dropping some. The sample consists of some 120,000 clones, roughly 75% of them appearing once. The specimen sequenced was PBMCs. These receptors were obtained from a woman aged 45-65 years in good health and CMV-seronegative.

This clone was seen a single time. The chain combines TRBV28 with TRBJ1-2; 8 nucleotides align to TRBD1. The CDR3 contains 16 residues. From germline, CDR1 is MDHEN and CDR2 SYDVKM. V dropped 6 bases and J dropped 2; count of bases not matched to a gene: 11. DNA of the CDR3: TGTGCCAGCAGCCGACAGGGGCCGCTAAGAAACTATGGCTACACCTTC. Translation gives CASSRQGPLRNYGYTF.

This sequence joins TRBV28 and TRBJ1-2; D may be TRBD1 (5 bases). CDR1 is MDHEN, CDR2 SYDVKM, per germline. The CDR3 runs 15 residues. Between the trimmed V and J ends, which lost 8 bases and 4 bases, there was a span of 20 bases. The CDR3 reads CASGGVYGDGYGYTF. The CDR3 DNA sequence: TGTGCCAGCGGGGGGGTTTATGGGGATGGCTATGGCTACACCTTC.

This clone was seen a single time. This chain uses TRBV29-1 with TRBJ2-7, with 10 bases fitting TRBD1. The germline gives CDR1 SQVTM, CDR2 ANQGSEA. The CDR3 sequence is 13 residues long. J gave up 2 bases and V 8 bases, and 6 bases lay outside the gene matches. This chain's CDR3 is CSFRTGGAYEQYF. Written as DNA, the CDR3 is TGCAGCTTCCGGACAGGGGGGGCCTACGAGCAGTACTTC.

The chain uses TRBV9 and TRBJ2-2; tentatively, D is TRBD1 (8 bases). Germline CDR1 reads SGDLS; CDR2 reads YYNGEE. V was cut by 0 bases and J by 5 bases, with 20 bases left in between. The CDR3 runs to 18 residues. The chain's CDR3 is CASSVGVTYRGGTGELFF. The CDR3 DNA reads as TGTGCCAGCAGCGTAGGTGTGACATACAGGGGGGGAACCGGGGAGCTGTTTTTT.

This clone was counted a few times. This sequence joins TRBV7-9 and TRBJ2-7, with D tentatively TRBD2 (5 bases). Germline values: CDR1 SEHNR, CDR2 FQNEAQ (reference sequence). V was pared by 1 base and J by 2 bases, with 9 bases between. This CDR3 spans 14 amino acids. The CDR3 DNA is TGTGCCAGCAGCTTAGGCGGAGGAGCCTACGAGCAGTACTTC. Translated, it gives CASSLGGGAYEQYF. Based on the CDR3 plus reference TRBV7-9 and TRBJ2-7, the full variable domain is DTGVSQNPRHKITKRGQNVTFRCDPISEHNRLYWYRQTLGQGPEFLTYFQNEAQLEKSRLLSDRFSAERPKGSFSTLEIQRTEQGDSAMYLCASSLGGGAYEQYFGPGTRLTVT.

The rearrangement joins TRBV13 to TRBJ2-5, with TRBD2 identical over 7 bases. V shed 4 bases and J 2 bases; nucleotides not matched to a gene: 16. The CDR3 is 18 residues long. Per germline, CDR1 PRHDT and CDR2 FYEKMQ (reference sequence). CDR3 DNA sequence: TGTGCCAGCAGCTCCTTATTTGCGGGAGACCACCCACAAGAGACCCAGTACTTC. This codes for CASSSLFAGDHPQETQYF.

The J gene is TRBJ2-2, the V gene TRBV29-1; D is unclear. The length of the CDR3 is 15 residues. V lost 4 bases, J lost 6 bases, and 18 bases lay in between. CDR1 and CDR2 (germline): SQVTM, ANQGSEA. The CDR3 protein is CSVVGLTEGSGELFF. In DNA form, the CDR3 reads TGCAGCGTTGTGGGCCTTACAGAAGGTTCCGGGGAGCTGTTTTTT.

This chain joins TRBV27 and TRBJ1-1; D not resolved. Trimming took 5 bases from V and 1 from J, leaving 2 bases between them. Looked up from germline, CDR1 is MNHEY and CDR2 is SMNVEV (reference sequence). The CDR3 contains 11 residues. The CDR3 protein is CASSRNTEAFF. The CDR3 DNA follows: TGTGCCAGCAGTCGGAACACTGAAGCTTTCTTT.

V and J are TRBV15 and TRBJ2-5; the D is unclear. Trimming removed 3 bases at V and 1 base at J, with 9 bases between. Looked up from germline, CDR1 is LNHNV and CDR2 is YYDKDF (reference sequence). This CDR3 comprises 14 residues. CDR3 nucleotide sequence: TGTGCCACCAGCAGGGATACAGCCCAAGAGACCCAGTACTTC. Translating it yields CATSRDTAQETQYF.

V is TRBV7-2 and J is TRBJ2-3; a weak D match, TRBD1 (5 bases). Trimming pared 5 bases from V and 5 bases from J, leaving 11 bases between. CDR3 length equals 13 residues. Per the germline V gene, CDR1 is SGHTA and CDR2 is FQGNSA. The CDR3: CASSIMQGDTQYF. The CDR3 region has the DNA TGTGCCAGCAGCATTATGCAGGGAGATACGCAGTATTTT.